The next 10 T cell receptor beta chains were all read from a single sample in a study of T cells after yellow fever vaccination. TCRdb redid the calling of the 5' RACE reads with MiXCR, one entry per CDR3 protein. The sample includes around 360,000 distinct CDR3 sequences, approximately 10% of them seen just once. Sequenced here: PBMCs, sampled on the day of the first yellow fever vaccination. These receptors were taken from a man between 18 and 35 years old who received the YFV17D yellow fever vaccine.

This clonotype was detected many times. Here the CDR3 reads CASSSTGSSYNSPLHF. As DNA, the CDR3 is TGTGCCAGCAGCTCGACAGGGAGCTCCTATAATTCACCCCTCCACTTT. This chain uses TRBV7-9 with TRBJ1-6; 7 bases are shared with TRBD1. The CDR3 is 16 amino acids. CDR1 SEHNR and CDR2 FQNEAQ come from the germline V gene (reference sequence). With 4 bases clipped from V and 0 bases from J, the junction kept 3 bases outside the gene matches.

This chain links TRBV5-1 with TRBJ2-1; 15 bases line up with TRBD2. This CDR3 has 18 residues. Germline CDR1 reads SGHRS; CDR2 reads YFSETQ. V lost 3 bases to trimming and J lost 5 bases; unmatched junction nucleotides: 9. The CDR3 sequence is CASSSGLAGGLMHNEQFF. The CDR3, as DNA: TGCGCCAGCAGCTCCGGACTAGCGGGGGGGCTCATGCACAATGAGCAGTTCTTC.

The gene calls are TRBV7-2 and TRBJ1-5; 9 bases are a match to TRBD1. Germline V gene data show CDR1 as SGHTA and CDR2 as FQGNSA. The junction had 5 bases not matched to a gene; V was cut back by 5 bases and J by 6 bases. This CDR3 region has 14 residues. The DNA for the CDR3 is TGTGCCAGCAGCCTAGACAGGGGGACTCAGCCCCAGCATTTT. Its translation is CASSLDRGTQPQHF. Supplemented by reference TRBV7-2 and TRBJ1-5, the full variable domain reads GAGVSQSPSNKVTEKGKDVELRCDPISGHTALYWYRQSLGQGLEFLIYFQGNSAPDKSGLPSDRFSAERTGGSVSTLTIQRTQQEDSAVYLCASSLDRGTQPQHFGDGTRLSIL.

J is TRBJ2-7 and V is TRBV25-1; possibly TRBD2 for D (6 bases). V lost 0 bases, J lost 1 base, and 7 bases lay in between. Germline V CDR1 and CDR2: MGHDK, SYGVNS. The CDR3 consists of 14 residues. CDR3 sequence reads: CASSEYGGSYEQYF. In DNA, the CDR3 is TGTGCCAGCAGTGAATACGGGGGTTCCTACGAGCAGTACTTC.

This sequence joins TRBV11-3 and TRBJ2-3; 13 nucleotides agree with TRBD2. The ends lost 5 bases at V and 8 bases at J; junction bases unmatched: 4. This CDR3 region has 14 residues. CDR1 SGHNT and CDR2 YENEEA come from the germline V gene. CDR3 amino acids: CASSAGLAGATQYF. The DNA of the CDR3 is TGTGCCAGCAGCGCAGGACTAGCGGGGGCTACGCAGTATTTT.

The sample holds many counts of this clonotype. The J gene is TRBJ2-5, the V gene TRBV7-2; D not resolved. This CDR3 has 12 residues. Trimming removed 5 bases at V and 7 bases at J, with 11 bases between. Germline loops: CDR1 SGHTA, CDR2 FQGNSA. CDR3 sequence (DNA): TGTGCCAGCAGCCCCAAATTGATGACCCAGTACTTC. As protein: CASSPKLMTQYF.

This clonotype occurred many times. The genes are TRBV3-1 and TRBJ2-6; D call uncertain. Germline CDR1 LGHDT, CDR2 YNNKEL (reference sequence). This CDR3 has 13 amino acids. Trimming left V 8 bases short and J 1 base short, with 6 bases between. CDR3 DNA: TGTGCCAGCGAAGAATCTGGGGCCAACGTCCTGACTTTC. Amino acid sequence: CASEESGANVLTF.

The chain carries TRBV5-6 and TRBJ1-1, with TRBD1 matching 7 bases. The CDR3 spans 14 residues. J was trimmed by 5 bases and V by 1 base; bases with no gene match: 5. Germline values: CDR1 SGHDT, CDR2 YYEEEE. The CDR3 here is CASSLRQGYTEAFF. In DNA, the CDR3 is TGTGCCAGCAGCTTGCGACAGGGATATACTGAAGCTTTCTTT.

The gene calls are TRBV18 and TRBJ2-2, with D tentatively TRBD1 (5 bases). Germline loops: CDR1 KGHSH, CDR2 LQKENI. V lost 3 bases to trimming and J lost 5 bases, with 16 bases between them. The length of the CDR3 is 16 residues. CDR3 sequence: CASSPSFQGLTGELFF. DNA for the CDR3: TGTGCCAGCTCACCGTCGTTCCAGGGTCTAACCGGGGAGCTGTTTTTT.

The chain recombines TRBV27 with TRBJ2-7, with TRBD1 matching over 7 bases. Germline V gene sequence: CDR1 MNHEY, CDR2 SMNVEV (reference sequence). The CDR3 covers 14 residues. Trimming took 6 bases from V and 1 from J; bases not matched to a gene: 6. For the CDR3, the DNA is TGTGCCAGCAGGTCCCCGGGACAGTCCTACGAGCAGTACTTC. Protein sequence: CASRSPGQSYEQYF.